This TCR beta chain was obtained from a study of graft-versus-host responses after intestinal transplantation. General study points: Early declines in HvG clones that occurred post-transplant were associated with peak circulating GvH clone levels.

Trimming took off 4 bases at V and 2 bases at J, with 14 bases between the two ends. Germline CDR1 and CDR2: MNHNS and SASEGT. The CDR3 covers 15 residues. This clone has more than one count but fewer than ten. Its antigen remains unknown. The table came from immunoSEQ multiplex PCR; TCRdb's copy has only in-frame clones and leaves some out. There are fewer than 50,000 clones in the sample; about 81% occur only once, and roughly 0.45% lies in the top ten. This material consisted of unstimulated CD4+ T cells sorted from spleen or lymph node cells, taken before transplant. The TCR comes from a human donor who was the organ donor for an intestinal transplant. The rearrangement uses TRBV6-1 and TRBJ1-2; D gene ambiguous. The CDR3 spells CASSALSGVNYGYTF. CDR3 coding DNA: TGTGCCAGCAGTGCCCTATCCGGGGTCAACTATGGCTACACCTTC.